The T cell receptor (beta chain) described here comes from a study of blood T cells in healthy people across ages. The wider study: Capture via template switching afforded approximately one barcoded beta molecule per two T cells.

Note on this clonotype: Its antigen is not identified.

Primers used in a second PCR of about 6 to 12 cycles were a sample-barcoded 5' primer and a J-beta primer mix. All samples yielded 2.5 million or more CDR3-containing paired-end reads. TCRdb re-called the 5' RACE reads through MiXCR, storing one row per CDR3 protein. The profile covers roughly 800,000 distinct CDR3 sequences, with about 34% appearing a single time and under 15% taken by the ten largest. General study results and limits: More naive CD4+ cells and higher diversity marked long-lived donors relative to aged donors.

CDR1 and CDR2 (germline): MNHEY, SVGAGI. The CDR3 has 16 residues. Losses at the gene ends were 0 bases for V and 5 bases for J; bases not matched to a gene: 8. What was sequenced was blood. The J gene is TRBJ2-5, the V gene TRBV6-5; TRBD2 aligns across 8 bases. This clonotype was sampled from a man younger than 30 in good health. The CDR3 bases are TGTGCCAGCAGTTACTCGAGAAGTGGCGGGGGGGAGACCCAGTACTTC. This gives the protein CASSYSRSGGGETQYF.